A selection of T cell receptor beta chains follows, all from one sample in a study of T-cell memory formation after mild COVID-19. TCRdb re-analysed the 5' RACE reads in MiXCR, keeping a single row per CDR3 protein. The repertoire includes 550,000 to 600,000 distinct CDR3 sequences, 15% to 20% of them detected once, and about 7.4% sits in the top ten. The specimen was PBMCs or a T cell subset sorted from them (not recorded which). The source of these receptors is an adult woman who had mild COVID-19 (a few samples of this study predate the infection). Cell type and time point are not known. The CDR3 runs from the conserved cysteine through the conserved F or W. A D gene is named only where the DNA matches it firmly. Where a row states a size, it is once, few, many or the class of an expanded clone; other rows omit it.

V	size	D	J	CDR3	DNA
TRBV30	.	TRBD2	TRBJ2-7	CAWEPGLAASSYEQYF	TGTGCCTGGGAACCGGGACTAGCGGCAAGCTCCTACGAGCAGTACTTC
TRBV6-4	few	TRBD1	TRBJ1-5	CASRRDRDSRQPQHF	TGTGCCAGCAGAAGGGACAGGGATTCACGTCAGCCCCAGCATTTT
TRBV12-3/TRBV12-4	.	.	TRBJ2-3	CASTPGVGSADTQYF	TGTGCCAGCACCCCGGGGGTTGGCTCCGCAGATACGCAGTATTTT
TRBV6-5	few	.	TRBJ1-5	CASKKGDKVNQPQHF	TGTGCCAGCAAGAAAGGGGACAAAGTCAATCAGCCCCAGCATTTT
TRBV7-8	few	.	TRBJ2-1	CASSLTVGSSYNEQFF	TGTGCCAGCAGCTTAACTGTTGGGAGCTCCTACAATGAGCAGTTCTTC
TRBV2	.	.	TRBJ2-1	CASSQWTRDEQFF	TGTGCCAGCAGTCAATGGACCAGGGATGAGCAGTTCTTC
TRBV5-4	few	.	TRBJ1-1	CASSFRAAGSEAFF	TGTGCCAGCAGCTTTCGTGCAGCGGGGTCTGAAGCTTTCTTT
TRBV29-1	many	TRBD2	TRBJ2-1	CSVEDFQREYGEQFF	TGCAGCGTTGAAGATTTCCAGCGGGAGTACGGTGAGCAGTTCTTC
TRBV24-1	.	.	TRBJ2-2	CATSDPGTPGTGELFF	TGTGCCACCAGTGATCCCGGGACTCCAGGGACCGGGGAGCTGTTTTTT
TRBV5-5	few	.	TRBJ1-2	CASSLALTGFYGYTF	TGTGCCAGCAGCTTGGCCTTAACAGGGTTCTATGGCTACACCTTC
TRBV9	.	TRBD2	TRBJ2-3	CASSVELAGTSGTQYF	TGTGCCAGCAGCGTAGAACTAGCGGGGACCTCAGGTACGCAGTATTTT
TRBV7-3	many	TRBD2	TRBJ2-1	CASSSGTNNEQFF	TGTGCCAGCAGTTCCGGGACTAACAATGAGCAGTTCTTC
TRBV4-3	.	TRBD2	TRBJ2-5	CASSLTSAGETQYF	TGCGCCAGCAGCTTGACTAGCGCAGGAGAGACCCAGTACTTC
TRBV7-9	.	TRBD2	TRBJ2-1	CASSLAGLAGGPRQFF	TGTGCCAGCAGCTTAGCCGGACTAGCGGGAGGGCCCCGGCAGTTCTTC
TRBV7-2	.	TRBD2	TRBJ2-7	CASSLGGGSGNEQYF	TGTGCCAGCAGCTTAGGAGGCGGTAGCGGGAACGAGCAGTACTTC
TRBV5-5	.	TRBD2	TRBJ2-5	CASSLGGEGFQETQYF	TGTGCCAGCAGCTTAGGAGGGGAGGGCTTCCAAGAGACCCAGTACTTC
TRBV12-3/TRBV12-4	.	.	TRBJ2-1	CASSDIPAGSYNEQFF	TGTGCCAGCAGTGATATCCCAGCAGGCTCCTACAATGAGCAGTTCTTC
TRBV11-2	few	.	TRBJ2-5	CASSRSRETQYF	TGTGCCAGCAGCCGTAGCCGAGAGACCCAGTACTTC
TRBV25-1	.	.	TRBJ2-7	CASSTSRGLSYEQYF	TGTGCCAGCTCAACAAGTAGGGGCCTTTCCTACGAGCAGTACTTC
TRBV6-5	once	.	TRBJ2-4	CASSKVGDGVGTKNIQYF	TGTGCCAGCAGCAAAGTCGGGGACGGGGTGGGAACCAAAAACATTCAGTACTTC
TRBV12-3/TRBV12-4	.	.	TRBJ2-3	CASSLIAAGRNPDTQYF	TGTGCCAGCAGTTTAATTGCGGCAGGACGTAATCCAGATACGCAGTATTTT
TRBV5-1	few	.	TRBJ2-1	CASSSNSDEQFF	TGCGCCAGCAGTTCGAATAGCGATGAGCAGTTCTTC
TRBV7-3	.	TRBD2	TRBJ2-1	CASSSLAGEQFF	TGTGCCAGCAGCTCACTAGCGGGGGAGCAGTTCTTC
TRBV7-9	few	TRBD1	TRBJ1-5	CASSSRDRPGQPQHF	TGTGCCAGCAGCTCCCGGGACAGGCCGGGGCAGCCCCAGCATTTT
TRBV7-2	.	.	TRBJ2-7	CASSLDMGRAYEQYF	TGTGCCAGCAGCTTAGATATGGGCAGGGCCTACGAGCAGTACTTC
TRBV27	many	TRBD1	TRBJ2-3	CASRPPDRGLTDTQYF	TGTGCCAGCAGACCTCCAGACAGGGGGCTAACAGATACGCAGTATTTT
TRBV29-1	few	.	TRBJ2-7	CSVEDREKGSYEQYF	TGCAGCGTTGAAGACAGGGAGAAAGGATCGTACGAGCAGTACTTC
TRBV24-1	.	.	TRBJ1-2	CATSDSLGTYGYTF	TGTGCCACCAGTGATAGTCTGGGGACCTATGGCTACACCTTC
TRBV2	.	TRBD1	TRBJ2-7	CASTGQPYEQYF	TGTGCCAGCACGGGACAGCCCTACGAGCAGTACTTC
TRBV5-6	.	TRBD2	TRBJ2-7	CASSLGLALLSSYEQYF	TGTGCCAGCAGCTTAGGACTAGCGCTTTTAAGCTCCTACGAGCAGTACTTC
TRBV12-3/TRBV12-4	.	.	TRBJ1-1	CASSWGTVEAFF	TGTGCCAGCAGTTGGGGGACTGTTGAAGCTTTCTTT
TRBV7-9	.	TRBD1	TRBJ2-4	CASSPRQGYSKNIQYF	TGTGCCAGCAGCCCTAGACAGGGATACTCCAAAAACATTCAGTACTTC
TRBV12-3/TRBV12-4	few	TRBD1	TRBJ2-7	CASSLRTGGYEQYF	TGTGCCAGCAGCCTCCGGACAGGGGGCTACGAGCAGTACTTC
TRBV5-8	.	.	TRBJ1-1	CASSLSMGMNTEAFF	TGTGCCAGCAGCTTGTCAATGGGGATGAACACTGAAGCTTTCTTT
TRBV12-3/TRBV12-4	.	.	TRBJ2-2	CASSPAGSNTGELFF	TGTGCCAGCAGTCCCGCAGGGAGTAACACCGGGGAGCTGTTTTTT
TRBV30	.	.	TRBJ2-3	CAWSVRQTTDTQYF	TGTGCCTGGAGTGTAAGGCAGACCACAGATACGCAGTATTTT
TRBV7-9	few	TRBD1	TRBJ1-2	CASSLVAGGNYGYTF	TGTGCCAGCAGCCTGGTGGCAGGGGGGAACTATGGCTACACCTTC
TRBV15	many	.	TRBJ2-1	CATSRSVNEQFF	TGTGCCACCAGCAGATCCGTCAATGAGCAGTTCTTC
TRBV27	.	.	TRBJ2-2	CASSSFGGAETGELFF	TGTGCCAGCAGTTCATTTGGGGGGGCGGAGACCGGGGAGCTGTTTTTT
TRBV12-3/TRBV12-4	.	.	TRBJ1-5	CASSLGGEGQPQHF	TGTGCCAGCAGTTTAGGGGGGGAAGGGCAGCCCCAGCATTTT
TRBV29-1	.	.	TRBJ2-3	CSVVRTTLGDTQYF	TGCAGCGTTGTTCGTACCACTCTGGGAGATACGCAGTATTTT
TRBV4-3	few	.	TRBJ2-2	CASRNKQNTGELFF	TGCGCCAGCAGGAACAAACAGAACACCGGGGAGCTGTTTTTT